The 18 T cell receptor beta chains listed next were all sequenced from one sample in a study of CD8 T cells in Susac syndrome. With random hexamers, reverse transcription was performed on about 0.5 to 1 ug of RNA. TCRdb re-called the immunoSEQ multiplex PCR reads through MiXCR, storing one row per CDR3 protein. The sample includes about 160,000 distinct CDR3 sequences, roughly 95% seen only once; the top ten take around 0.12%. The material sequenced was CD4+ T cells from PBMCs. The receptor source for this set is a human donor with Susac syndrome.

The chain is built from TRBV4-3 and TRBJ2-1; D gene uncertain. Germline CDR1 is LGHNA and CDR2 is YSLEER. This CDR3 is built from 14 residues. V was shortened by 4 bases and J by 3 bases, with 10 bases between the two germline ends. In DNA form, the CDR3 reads TGCGCCAGCAGCCCGTCCCCCGGCTACAATGAGCAGTTCTTC. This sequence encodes CASSPSPGYNEQFF.

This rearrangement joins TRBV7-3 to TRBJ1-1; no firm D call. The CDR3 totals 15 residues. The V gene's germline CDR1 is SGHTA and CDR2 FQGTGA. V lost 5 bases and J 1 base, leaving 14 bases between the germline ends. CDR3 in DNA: TGTGCCAGCAGCCAAATGGCAGACAAGAACACTGAAGCTTTCTTT. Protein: CASSQMADKNTEAFF.

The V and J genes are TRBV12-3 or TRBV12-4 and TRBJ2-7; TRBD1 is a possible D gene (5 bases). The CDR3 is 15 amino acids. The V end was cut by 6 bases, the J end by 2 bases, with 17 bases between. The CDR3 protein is CASSTDIPRPYEQYF. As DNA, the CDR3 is TGTGCCAGCAGCACGGACATACCCCGGCCCTACGAGCAGTACTTC.

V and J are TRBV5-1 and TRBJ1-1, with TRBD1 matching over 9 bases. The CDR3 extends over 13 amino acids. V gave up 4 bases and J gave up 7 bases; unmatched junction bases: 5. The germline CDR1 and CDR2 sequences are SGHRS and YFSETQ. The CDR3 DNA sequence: TGCGCCAGCAGCCCTAGACAGGGGGGTGAAGCTTTCTTT. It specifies CASSPRQGGEAFF.

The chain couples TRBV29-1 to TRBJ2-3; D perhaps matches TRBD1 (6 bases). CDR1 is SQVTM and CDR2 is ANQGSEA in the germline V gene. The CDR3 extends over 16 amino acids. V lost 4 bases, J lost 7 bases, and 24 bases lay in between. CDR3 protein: CSVVGAGSRKAYTQYF. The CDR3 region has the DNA TGCAGCGTTGTGGGGGCCGGGTCGAGGAAAGCCTATACGCAGTATTTT.

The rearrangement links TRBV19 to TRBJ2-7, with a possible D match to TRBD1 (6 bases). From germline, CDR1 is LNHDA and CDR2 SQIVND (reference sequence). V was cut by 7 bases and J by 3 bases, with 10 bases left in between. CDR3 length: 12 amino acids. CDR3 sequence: CASMDSLYEQYF. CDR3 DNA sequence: TGTGCCAGTATGGACAGCCTCTACGAGCAGTACTTC.

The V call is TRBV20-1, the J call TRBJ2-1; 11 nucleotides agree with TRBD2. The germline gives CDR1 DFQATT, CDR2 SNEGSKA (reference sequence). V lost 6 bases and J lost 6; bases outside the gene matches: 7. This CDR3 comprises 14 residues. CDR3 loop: CSARAGTSGNEQFF. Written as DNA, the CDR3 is TGCAGTGCGCGAGCCGGGACTAGCGGCAATGAGCAGTTCTTC.

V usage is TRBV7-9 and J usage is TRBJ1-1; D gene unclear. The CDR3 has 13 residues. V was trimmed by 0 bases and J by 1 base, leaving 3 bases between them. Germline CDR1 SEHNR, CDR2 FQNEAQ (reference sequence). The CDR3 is CASSLAPNTEAFF. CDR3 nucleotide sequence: TGTGCCAGCAGCTTAGCTCCGAACACTGAAGCTTTCTTT.

The CDR3 coding sequence is TGCAGTGCTAGTCGAATAGCGGGGGACAATGAGCAGTTCTTC. It is translated as CSASRIAGDNEQFF. The rearrangement joins TRBV20-1 to TRBJ2-1, with 9 bases identical to TRBD2. V gave up 3 bases and J gave up 5 bases; unmatched junction bases: 5. There are 14 residues in the CDR3. Germline values: CDR1 DFQATT, CDR2 SNEGSKA (reference sequence).

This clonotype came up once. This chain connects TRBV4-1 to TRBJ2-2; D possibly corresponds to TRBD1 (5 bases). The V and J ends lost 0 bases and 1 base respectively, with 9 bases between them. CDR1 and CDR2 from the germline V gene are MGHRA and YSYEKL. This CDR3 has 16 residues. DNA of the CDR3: TGCGCCAGCAGCCAAGATAGGGGCGTGAACACCGGGGAGCTGTTTTTT. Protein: CASSQDRGVNTGELFF.

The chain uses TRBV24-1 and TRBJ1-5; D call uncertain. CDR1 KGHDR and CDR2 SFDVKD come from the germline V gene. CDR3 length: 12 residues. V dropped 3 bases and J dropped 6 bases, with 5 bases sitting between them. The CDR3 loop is CATSDGVQPQHF. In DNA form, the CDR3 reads TGTGCCACCAGTGATGGGGTTCAGCCCCAGCATTTT.

Here the CDR3 reads CSVSLGAGSNTGELFF. The CDR3 DNA reads as TGCAGCGTTAGTCTCGGAGCGGGATCGAACACCGGGGAGCTGTTTTTT. The V call is TRBV29-1, the J call TRBJ2-2, with 7 positions matching TRBD2. Germline CDR1 SQVTM, CDR2 ANQGSEA. The CDR3 is 16 residues long. The J segment lost 0 bases and the V segment lost 5 bases, leaving 9 bases of the junction unmatched.

The DNA of the CDR3 is TGCGCCAGCAGCCTGGAGGGACGGAACACAGATACGCAGTATTTT. Translated, it gives CASSLEGRNTDTQYF. This chain joins TRBV5-1 and TRBJ2-3, with D perhaps matching TRBD2 (6 bases). Trimming removed 4 bases at V and 2 bases at J, with 14 bases between. The germline CDR1 and CDR2 sequences are SGHRS and YFSETQ. The CDR3 spans 15 residues. Combining the CDR3 with reference TRBV5-1 and TRBJ2-3 gives the whole variable domain KAGVTQTPRYLIKTRGQQVTLSCSPISGHRSVSWYQQTPGQGLQFLFEYFSETQRNKGNFPGRFSGRQFSNSRSEMNVSTLELGDSALYLCASSLEGRNTDTQYFGPGTRLTVL.

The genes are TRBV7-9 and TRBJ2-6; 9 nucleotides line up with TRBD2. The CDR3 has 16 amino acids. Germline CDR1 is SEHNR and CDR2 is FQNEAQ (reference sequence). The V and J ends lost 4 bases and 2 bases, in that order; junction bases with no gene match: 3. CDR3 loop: CASSSAGGTGANVLTF. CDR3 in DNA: TGTGCCAGCAGCTCAGCGGGGGGTACTGGGGCCAACGTCCTGACTTTC.

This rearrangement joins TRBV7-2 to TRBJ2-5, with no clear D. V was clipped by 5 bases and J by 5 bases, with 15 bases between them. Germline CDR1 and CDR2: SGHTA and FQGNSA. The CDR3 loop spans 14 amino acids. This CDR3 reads CASSPSGGRETQYF. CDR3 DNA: TGTGCCAGCAGCCCCTCCGGTGGCCGGGAGACCCAGTACTTC.

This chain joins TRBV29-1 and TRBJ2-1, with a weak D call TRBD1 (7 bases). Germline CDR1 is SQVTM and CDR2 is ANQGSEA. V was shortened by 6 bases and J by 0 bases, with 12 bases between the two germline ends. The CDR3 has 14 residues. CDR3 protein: CSVRDSSSYNEQFF. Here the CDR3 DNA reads TGCAGCGTGCGGGACAGTAGCTCCTACAATGAGCAGTTCTTC.

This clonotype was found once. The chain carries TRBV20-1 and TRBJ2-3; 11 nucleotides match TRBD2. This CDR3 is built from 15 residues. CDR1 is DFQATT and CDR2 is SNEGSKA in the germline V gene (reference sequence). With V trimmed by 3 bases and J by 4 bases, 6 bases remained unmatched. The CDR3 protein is CSASRVAGGPDTQYF. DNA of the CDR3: TGCAGTGCTAGTCGGGTAGCGGGAGGGCCAGATACGCAGTATTTT.

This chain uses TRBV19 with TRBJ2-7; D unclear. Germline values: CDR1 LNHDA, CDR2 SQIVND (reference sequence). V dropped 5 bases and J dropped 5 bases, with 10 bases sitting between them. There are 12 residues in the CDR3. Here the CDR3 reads CASSFRTNEQYF. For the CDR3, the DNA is TGTGCCAGTAGTTTCCGGACGAACGAGCAGTACTTC.